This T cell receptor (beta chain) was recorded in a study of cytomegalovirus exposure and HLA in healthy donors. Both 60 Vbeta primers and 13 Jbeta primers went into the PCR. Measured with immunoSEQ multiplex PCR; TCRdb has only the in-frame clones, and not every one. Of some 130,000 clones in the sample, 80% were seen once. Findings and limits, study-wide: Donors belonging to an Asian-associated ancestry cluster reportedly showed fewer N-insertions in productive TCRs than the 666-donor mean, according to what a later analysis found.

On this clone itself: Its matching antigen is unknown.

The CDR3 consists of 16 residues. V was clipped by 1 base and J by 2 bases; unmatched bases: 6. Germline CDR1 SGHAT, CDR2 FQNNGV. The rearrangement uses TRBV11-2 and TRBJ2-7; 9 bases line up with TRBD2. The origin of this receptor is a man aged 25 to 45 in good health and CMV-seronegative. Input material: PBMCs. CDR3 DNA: TGTGCCAGCAGCTTAGTCTGGGCGGGAGGGCCCTACGAGCAGTACTTC. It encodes CASSLVWAGGPYEQYF.